The rows below give T cell receptor beta chains drawn from one sample of a study of T cell repertoires in cytomegalovirus infection. Each CDR3 protein gets one entry after TCRdb re-called the reads with MiXCR. This table has around 300,000 distinct CDR3 sequences, about 20% appearing once. These receptors have no identified antigens. This specimen was cultured PBMCs, taken from culture after CMV antigen stimulation. The receptors were sampled from a human donor in good health (CMV status not recorded). Some clones in this sample may be carry-over from other donors' samples. Both conserved end residues are trimmed from each CDR3.

v_call | cdr3_aa
TRBV7-9 | ASSFSEWLF
TRBV19 | ASTIQGNQPQH
TRBV7-6 | ASSILAGGDTGELF
TRBV20-1 | SAKGQKTLLSTEAF
TRBV7-2 | ASSLYQGDPI
TRBV6-2/TRBV6-3 | ASSYGSYGYT
TRBV6-2/TRBV6-3 | ASTDLLGSNNEQF
TRBV6-1 | ASIPPGGSYNEQF
TRBV5-6 | ASSSRTGVGTEAF
TRBV6-5 | ASSLFGTADEKLF
TRBV9 | ASSGRESTDTQY
TRBV7-2 | ASSLDSGVVNEQF
TRBV4-3 | ASSRAANTEAF
TRBV27 | ASSLVRSGVQEQY
TRBV27 | ASSLLVPQGAKNIQY
TRBV20-1 | SAGRASQGETQY
TRBV12-3/TRBV12-4 | ASSQDRTVALGYGYT
TRBV29-1 | SVLSGLAGPDTQY
TRBV29-1 | SVESGWNTEAF
TRBV28 | ASSSPGNSYEQY
TRBV18 | ASSPDIGPANYGYT
TRBV5-1 | ASSLGSGPRGEQF
TRBV7-2 | ASSAGGGNAQETLY
TRBV7-9 | ASSSPGGGNEQF
TRBV6-2/TRBV6-3 | ASSHGQSSGNTIY
TRBV6-1 | ASRETRDRLALYGYT
TRBV24-1 | ATSDLLGNTDTQY
TRBV19 | ASSHWGTVNQPQH
TRBV4-1 | ASSQVRSSYNSPLH
TRBV28 | ASRPGLAGAKQF
TRBV3-1 | ASSRTDLVGANEQF
TRBV29-1 | SVLDGSFSYEQY
TRBV5-1 | ASSHTGDRDSPLH
TRBV4-3 | ASSQRQGRTDTQY
TRBV6-1 | ASRGVEETQY
TRBV6-5 | ASSYSISGELF
TRBV7-2 | ASSLVPGVGSEQY
TRBV7-2 | ASSPWTSGGTYNEQF
TRBV12-3/TRBV12-4 | ASAGLEYEQY
TRBV10-3 | AISESRSTDTQY
TRBV18 | ASSPLGSGNTIY
TRBV5-1 | ASSRTGESAYEQY
TRBV12-3/TRBV12-4 | ASSSRLAGGSYEQY
TRBV28 | ATLIPGRNYGYT
TRBV6-5 | ASSYEAGVGPYEQY
TRBV7-6 | ASSFSAEPTDTQY
TRBV7-2 | ASSIGPLGIYNEQF
TRBV6-5 | ASTLNYRGSTDTQY
TRBV7-2 | ASSQGQGREQY
TRBV11-2 | ASSSTPFRQGPRAEAF
TRBV4-1 | ASSQAWDRGRTQPQH